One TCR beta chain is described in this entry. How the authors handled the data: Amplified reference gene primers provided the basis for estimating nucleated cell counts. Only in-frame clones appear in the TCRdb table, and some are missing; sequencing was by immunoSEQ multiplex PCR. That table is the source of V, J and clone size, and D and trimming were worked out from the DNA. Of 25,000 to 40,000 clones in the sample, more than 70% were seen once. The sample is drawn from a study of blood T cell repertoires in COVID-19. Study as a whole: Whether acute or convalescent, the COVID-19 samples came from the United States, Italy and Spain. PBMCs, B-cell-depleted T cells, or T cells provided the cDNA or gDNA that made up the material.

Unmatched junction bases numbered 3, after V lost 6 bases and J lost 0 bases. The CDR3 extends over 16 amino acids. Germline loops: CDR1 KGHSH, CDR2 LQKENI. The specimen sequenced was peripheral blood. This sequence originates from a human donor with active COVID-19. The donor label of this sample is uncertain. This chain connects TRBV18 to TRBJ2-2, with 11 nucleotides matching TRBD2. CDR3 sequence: CASSETSGANTGELFF. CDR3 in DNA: TGTGCCAGCTCGGAGACTAGCGGGGCGAACACCGGGGAGCTGTTTTTT.